The 5 T cell receptor beta chains below come from one sample, sequenced in a study of radiotherapy plus CTLA-4 blockade in lung cancer. Assay used: immunoSEQ multiplex PCR; TCRdb lists only in-frame clones, some missing. The sample lists 20,000 to 30,000 clones, 75% to 85% occurring once. The specimen comprised peripheral blood, sampled from a patient treated with radiotherapy plus ipilimumab. All receptors come from a human donor with non-small cell lung cancer that progressed on radiotherapy plus ipilimumab.

This clone was seen a single time. The J gene is TRBJ1-1, the V gene TRBV27, with D unresolved. This CDR3 is 14 amino acids long. The germline CDR1 and CDR2 sequences are MNHEY and SMNVEV (reference sequence). Trimming took off 6 bases at V and 1 base at J, with 12 bases between the two ends. CDR3 bases: TGTGCCAGCAGCCTAGACGGAGGGAACACTGAAGCTTTCTTT. Its protein is CASSLDGGNTEAFF.

The chain couples TRBV6-5 to TRBJ2-3; 7 nucleotides align to TRBD1. The length of the CDR3 is 14 residues. Looked up from germline, CDR1 is MNHEY and CDR2 is SVGAGI. V shed 7 bases, J shed 3 bases, and the junction held 7 bases outside the gene matches. The CDR3 protein is CASKGRGYTDTQYF. CDR3 nucleotides: TGTGCCAGCAAGGGCAGGGGGTATACAGATACGCAGTATTTT.

In nucleotides, the CDR3 is TGTGCCAGCAGTGCGACACCGGGACAGGGGCTGGACACCATATATTTT. Its protein is CASSATPGQGLDTIYF. The gene calls are TRBV7-9 and TRBJ1-3, with 10 nucleotides matching TRBD1. The trim removed 6 bases at V and 8 bases at J, leaving 13 bases unmatched. Germline V lookup: CDR1 SEHNR, CDR2 FQNEAQ (reference sequence). This CDR3 contains 16 residues. The whole variable domain, filled in from reference TRBV7-9 and TRBJ1-3, reads DTGVSQNPRHKITKRGQNVTFRCDPISEHNRLYWYRQTLGQGPEFLTYFQNEAQLEKSRLLSDRFSAERPKGSFSTLEIQRTEQGDSAMYLCASSATPGQGLDTIYFGEGSWLTVV.

This clone was counted once. The gene calls are TRBV29-1 and TRBJ1-2, with unresolved D. V dropped 4 bases and J dropped 1 base, with 10 bases sitting between them. Germline V gene lookup returns CDR1 SQVTM and CDR2 ANQGSEA. The CDR3 contains 13 residues. CDR3 in amino acids: CSVVEGFNYGYTF. CDR3 in DNA: TGCAGCGTTGTTGAGGGATTTAACTATGGCTACACCTTC.

The J gene is TRBJ2-3, the V gene TRBV11-2, with TRBD2 matching 11 bases. J gave up 6 bases and V 5 bases, and 4 bases lay outside the gene matches. The germline gives CDR1 SGHAT, CDR2 FQNNGV. This CDR3 contains 14 residues. The CDR3 nucleotides are TGTGCCAGCAGCACGGGACTAGCGGTCGATACGCAGTATTTT. Protein sequence: CASSTGLAVDTQYF.